This T cell receptor (beta chain) was observed in a study of Graves' ophthalmopathy and Graves' hyperthyroidism. RNA transcripts were the template, and TCR beta CDR3 regions were amplified from them. In the first round, RT-PCR was carried out with HTBI primers, and a multiplex PCR formed the second round. TCRdb recomputed calls from the multiplex PCR reads with MiXCR, one row per CDR3 protein. Of around 600,000 distinct CDR3 sequences listed, 35% to 50% were seen once; the top ten hold over 2.5%. Many counts were recorded for this clonotype. No antigen is known for it. This CDR3 has 14 residues. In germline, CDR1 is MNHEY, CDR2 SMNVEV (reference sequence). V lost 5 bases to trimming and J lost 4 bases; unmatched junction nucleotides: 6. CAS ≥3, NOSPECS ≥4, moderate-to-severe activity and duration under 3 months marked donors with ophthalmopathy. Overall study findings and caveats: Most expanded clonotypes in thyroid above 0.001 frequency also showed up in blood. Ophthalmopathy progression was predicted by the model at approximately 70% sensitivity and about 74% specificity.

The sequence came from an adult man with Graves' ophthalmopathy. Sample: peripheral blood. This chain links TRBV27 with TRBJ1-2, with 8 bases aligning to TRBD1. As DNA, the CDR3 is TGTGCCAGCAGTCCTAGGACAGGGTCCTATGGCTACACCTTC. This sequence encodes CASSPRTGSYGYTF.